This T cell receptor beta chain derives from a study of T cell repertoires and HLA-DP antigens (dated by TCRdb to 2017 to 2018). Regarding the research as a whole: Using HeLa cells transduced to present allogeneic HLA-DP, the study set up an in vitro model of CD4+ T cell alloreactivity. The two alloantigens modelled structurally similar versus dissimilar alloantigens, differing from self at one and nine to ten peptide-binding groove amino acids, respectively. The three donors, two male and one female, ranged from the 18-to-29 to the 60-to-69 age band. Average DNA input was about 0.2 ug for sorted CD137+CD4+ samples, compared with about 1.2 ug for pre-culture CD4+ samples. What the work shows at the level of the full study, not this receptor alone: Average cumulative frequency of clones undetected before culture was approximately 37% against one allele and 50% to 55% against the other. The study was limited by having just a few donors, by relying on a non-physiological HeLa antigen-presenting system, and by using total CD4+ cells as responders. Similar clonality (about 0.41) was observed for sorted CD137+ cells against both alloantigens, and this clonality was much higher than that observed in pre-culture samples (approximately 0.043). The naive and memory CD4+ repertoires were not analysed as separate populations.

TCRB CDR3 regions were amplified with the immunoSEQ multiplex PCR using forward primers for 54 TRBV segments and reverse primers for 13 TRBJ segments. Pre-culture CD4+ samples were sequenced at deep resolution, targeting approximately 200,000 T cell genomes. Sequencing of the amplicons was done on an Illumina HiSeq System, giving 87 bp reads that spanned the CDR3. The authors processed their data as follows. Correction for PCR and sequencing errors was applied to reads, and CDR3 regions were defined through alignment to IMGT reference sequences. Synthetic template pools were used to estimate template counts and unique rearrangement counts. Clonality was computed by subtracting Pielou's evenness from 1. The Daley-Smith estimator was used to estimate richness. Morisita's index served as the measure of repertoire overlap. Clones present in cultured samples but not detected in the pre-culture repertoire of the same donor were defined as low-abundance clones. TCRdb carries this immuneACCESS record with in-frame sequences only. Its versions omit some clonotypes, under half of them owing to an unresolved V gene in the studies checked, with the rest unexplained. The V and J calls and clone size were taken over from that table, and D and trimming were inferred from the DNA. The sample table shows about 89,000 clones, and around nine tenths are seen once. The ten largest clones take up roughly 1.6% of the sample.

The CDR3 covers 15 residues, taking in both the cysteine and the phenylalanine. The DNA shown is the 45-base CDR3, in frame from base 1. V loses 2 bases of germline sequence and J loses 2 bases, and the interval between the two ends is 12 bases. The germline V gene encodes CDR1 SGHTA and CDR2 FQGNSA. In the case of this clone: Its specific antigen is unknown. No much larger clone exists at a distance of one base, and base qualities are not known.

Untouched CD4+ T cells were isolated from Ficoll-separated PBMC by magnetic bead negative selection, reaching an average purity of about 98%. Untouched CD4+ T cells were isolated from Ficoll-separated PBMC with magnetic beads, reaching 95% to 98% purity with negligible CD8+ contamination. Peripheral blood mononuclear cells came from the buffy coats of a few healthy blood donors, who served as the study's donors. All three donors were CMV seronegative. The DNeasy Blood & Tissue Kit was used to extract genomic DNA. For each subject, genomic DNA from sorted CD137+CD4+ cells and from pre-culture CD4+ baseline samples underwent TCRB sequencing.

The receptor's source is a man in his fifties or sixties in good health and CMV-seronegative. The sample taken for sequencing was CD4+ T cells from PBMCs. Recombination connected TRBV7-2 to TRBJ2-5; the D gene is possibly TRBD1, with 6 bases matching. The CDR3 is CASSLLGDRQETQYF. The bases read TGTGCCAGCAGCTTATTGGGAGACAGGCAAGAGACCCAGTACTTC.